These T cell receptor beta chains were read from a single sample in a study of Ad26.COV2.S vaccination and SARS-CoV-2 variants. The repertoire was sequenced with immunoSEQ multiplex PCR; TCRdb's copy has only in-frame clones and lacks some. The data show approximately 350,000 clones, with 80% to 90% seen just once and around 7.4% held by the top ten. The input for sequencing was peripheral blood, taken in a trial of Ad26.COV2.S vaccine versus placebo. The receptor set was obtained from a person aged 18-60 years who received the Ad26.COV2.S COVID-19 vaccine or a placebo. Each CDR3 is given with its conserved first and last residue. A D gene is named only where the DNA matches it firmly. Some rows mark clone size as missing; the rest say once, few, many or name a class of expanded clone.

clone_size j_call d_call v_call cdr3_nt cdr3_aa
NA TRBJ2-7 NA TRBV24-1 TGTGCCACCAGTGGGGGGCAGGAGCAGTACTTC CATSGGQEQYF
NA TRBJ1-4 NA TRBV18 TGTGCCAGCTCCGGGGCTCCGGTAGGCGAAAAACTGTTTTTT CASSGAPVGEKLFF
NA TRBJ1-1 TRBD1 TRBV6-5 TGTGCCAGCAGTTCCCCAGGGACAGGGGGCACTGAAGCTTTCTTT CASSSPGTGGTEAFF
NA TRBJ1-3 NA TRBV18 TGTGCCAGCTCACCGGGAAACTCTGGAAACACCATATATTTT CASSPGNSGNTIYF
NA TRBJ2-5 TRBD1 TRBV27 TGTGCCAGCAGTCCTCACCGTTCAGGGGGCGGCGGGACCCAGTACTTC CASSPHRSGGGGTQYF
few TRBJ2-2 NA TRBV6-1 TGTGCCAGCAGTGAAGGGGTGGGCACCGGGGAGCTGTTTTTT CASSEGVGTGELFF
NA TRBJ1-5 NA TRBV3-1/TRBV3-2 TGTGCCAGCAGCCCCTTTGGAGGTCAGCCCCAGCATTTT CASSPFGGQPQHF
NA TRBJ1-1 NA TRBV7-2 TGTGCCAGCAGCACCCAACAGAACACTGAAGCTTTCTTT CASSTQQNTEAFF
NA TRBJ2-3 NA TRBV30 TGTGCCTGGAGTGCGGCAGATACGCAGTATTTT CAWSAADTQYF
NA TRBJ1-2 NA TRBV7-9 TGTGCCAGCAGGGGTGGCCGACGTGGCTACACCTTC CASRGGRRGYTF
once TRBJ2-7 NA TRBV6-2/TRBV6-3 TGTGCCAGCAGTTACGCCCTTAAGGGTCCCCACGAGCAGTACTTC CASSYALKGPHEQYF
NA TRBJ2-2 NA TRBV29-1 TGCAGCGTTGAAGTCGGCAGCCCCGGGGAGCTGTTTTTT CSVEVGSPGELFF
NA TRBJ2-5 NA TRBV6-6 TGTGCCAGCAGTCCTCTGCAGGGCCAAATGGAGACCCAGTACTTC CASSPLQGQMETQYF
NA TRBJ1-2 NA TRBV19 TGTGCCAGTAGTATAGTCAGGGAACTTAACTATGGCTACACCTTC CASSIVRELNYGYTF
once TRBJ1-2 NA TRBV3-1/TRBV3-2 TGTGCCAGCATCCTCCACAAGACTGGCTACACCTTC CASILHKTGYTF
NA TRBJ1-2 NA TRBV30 TGTGCCTGGAGTGTGGGGGCGGAGGGCTACACCTTC CAWSVGAEGYTF
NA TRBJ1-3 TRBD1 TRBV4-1 TGCGCCAGCAGCCAAGGACCCCAGGGGGGAGGAAACACCATATATTTT CASSQGPQGGGNTIYF
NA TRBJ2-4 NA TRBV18 TGTGCCAGCTCACCTCGACAGGTCGGTGAGCCCAAAAACATTCAGTACTTC CASSPRQVGEPKNIQYF
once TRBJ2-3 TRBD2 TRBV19 TGTGCCAGTAGTTGGGGGGGAGGGACAGATACGCAGTATTTT CASSWGGGTDTQYF
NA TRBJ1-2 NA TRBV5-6 TGTGCCAGCAGCTTGGAAAGGGGCGGGGTGGACTATGGCTACACCTTC CASSLERGGVDYGYTF
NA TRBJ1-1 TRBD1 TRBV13 TGTGCCAGCAGCTCCCCAGGGGGCAGTGGGAACACTGAAGCTTTCTTT CASSSPGGSGNTEAFF
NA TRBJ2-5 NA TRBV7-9 TGTGCCAGCAGGGGGAATGGGATCGTATACTTC CASRGNGIVYF
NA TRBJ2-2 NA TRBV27 TGTGCCAGCAGTTTACTCCTGGCCGGGGAGCTGTTTTTT CASSLLLAGELFF
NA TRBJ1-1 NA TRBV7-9 TGTGCCAGCAGCTTAGGCCGGAATGAAGCTTTCTTT CASSLGRNEAFF
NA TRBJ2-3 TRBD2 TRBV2 TGTGCCACCAAAGCGGGACTCAGAAACACAGATACGCAGTATTTT CATKAGLRNTDTQYF
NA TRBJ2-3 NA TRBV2 TGTGCCAGCAGCCGGGATACGCAGTATTTT CASSRDTQYF
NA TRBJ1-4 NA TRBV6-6 TGTGCCAGCAGTCCTTTTCAGACGAGAGGGGAAAAACTGTTTTTT CASSPFQTRGEKLFF
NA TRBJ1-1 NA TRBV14 TGTGGACGAGGAGAGGGCACTGAAGCTTTCTTT CGRGEGTEAFF
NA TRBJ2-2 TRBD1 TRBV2 TGTGCCAGCAGAGCGGACAGGAGGGAGCTGTTTTTT CASRADRRELFF
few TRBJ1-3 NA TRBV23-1 TGCGCCAGCAGTCCCCCTGGGAGGGGGAGAAACACCATATATTTT CASSPPGRGRNTIYF
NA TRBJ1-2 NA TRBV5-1 TGCGCCAGCAGCTTGTATGGTCCGGGAGCCTATGGCTACACCTTC CASSLYGPGAYGYTF
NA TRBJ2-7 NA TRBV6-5 TGTGCCAGCAGTTACCGGGGTTACGAGCAGTACTTC CASSYRGYEQYF
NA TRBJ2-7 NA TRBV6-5 TGTGCCAGCAGTTACTCGACGGGCAGCAGCTACGAGCAGTACTTC CASSYSTGSSYEQYF
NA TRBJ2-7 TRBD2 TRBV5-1 TGCGCCAGCAGCTTCACTAGCGGGAGGGGAGGCGAGCAGTACTTC CASSFTSGRGGEQYF
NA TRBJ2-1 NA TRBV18 TGTGCCAGCTCACCAGGCGGCTTCTCCTACAATGAGCAGTTCTTC CASSPGGFSYNEQFF
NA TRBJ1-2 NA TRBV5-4 TGTGCCAGCACCCAGGGCGGGAGCTATGGCTACACCTTC CASTQGGSYGYTF
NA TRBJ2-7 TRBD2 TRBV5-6 TGTGCCAGCACCCTTATAGCGGGAGGGCCTTTTGAGCAGTACTTC CASTLIAGGPFEQYF
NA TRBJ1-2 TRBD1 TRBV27 TGTGCCAGCAGTTTCCGGGACAGGGGGCATCTGGGCTATGGCTACACCTTC CASSFRDRGHLGYGYTF
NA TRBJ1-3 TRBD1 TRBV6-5 TGTGCCAGCAGTTTTGGGGACAGGGGTTCTGGAAACACCATATATTTT CASSFGDRGSGNTIYF
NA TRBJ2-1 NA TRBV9 TGTGCCAGCAGCCCCCTCCCCGGGAGTCGCTACAATGAGCAGTTCTTC CASSPLPGSRYNEQFF
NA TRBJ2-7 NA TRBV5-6 TGTGCCAGCAGTCCGGGGGGCAGGGCCCCTTACGAGCAGTACTTC CASSPGGRAPYEQYF
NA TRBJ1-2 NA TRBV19 TGTGCCAGTAGTATCCATCGGAACTATGGCTACACCTTC CASSIHRNYGYTF
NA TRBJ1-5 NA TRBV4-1 TGCGCCAGCAGCCCCCTCGGGAAACGGGCTCAGCCCCAGCATTTT CASSPLGKRAQPQHF
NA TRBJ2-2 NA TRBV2 TGTGCCAGCAGTGAAATAGGAGCGGGGAACACCGGGGAGCTGTTTTTT CASSEIGAGNTGELFF
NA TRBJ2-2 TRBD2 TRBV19 TGTGCCAGTAGCCAATTTAGCGGGGCTCTTAGCGGGGAGCTGTTTTTT CASSQFSGALSGELFF
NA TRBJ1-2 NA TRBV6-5 TGTGCCAGCAGTTACTCCGGGGAGTCGAACTATGGCTACACCTTC CASSYSGESNYGYTF
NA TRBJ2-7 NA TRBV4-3 TGCGCCAGCAGCCAAGCTGGCCGAGGATACGAGCAGTACTTC CASSQAGRGYEQYF
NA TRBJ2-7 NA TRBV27 TGTGCCAGCAGCCCAACTCCGCTAGCCTACGAGCAGTACTTC CASSPTPLAYEQYF
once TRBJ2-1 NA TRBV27 TGTGCCAGCAGCGCGGGACAGATATCCTACAATGAGCAGTTCTTC CASSAGQISYNEQFF